A single sample is the source of the 14 T cell receptor beta chains below, sequenced in a study of CD8 T cells in Susac syndrome. RNA totalling roughly 0.5 to 1 ug underwent reverse transcription with random hexamers. TCRdb independently ran MiXCR on the immunoSEQ multiplex PCR reads; one entry per CDR3 protein. The table lists about 25,000 distinct CDR3 sequences, about 95% of them singletons. The sample was CD8+ T cells from PBMCs. Receptors originate from a human donor in good health.

V and J are TRBV20-1 and TRBJ2-7; 8 positions match TRBD1. Germline V gives CDR1 DFQATT, CDR2 SNEGSKA (reference sequence). The CDR3 has 15 residues. Trimming removed 0 bases from V and 5 bases from J; junction bases left unmatched: 9. CDR3 bases: TGCAGTGCTAGAGATTTCACCAGGGGGCTAGACGAGCAGTACTTC. Amino acids: CSARDFTRGLDEQYF.

The chain joins TRBV4-3 to TRBJ1-6; TRBD1 matches 8 bases. Germline-derived CDR1 and CDR2 are LGHNA and YSLEER. The CDR3 contains 15 residues. After removal of 0 bases from V and 9 bases from J, the junction contained 4 bases not matched to a gene. CDR3 sequence (DNA): TGCGCCAGCAGCCAAGATCGGACAGGGAGTTCACCCCTCCACTTT. Translation gives CASSQDRTGSSPLHF.

CDR3 residues: CASSDVRRGSLITGELFF. The CDR3 coding sequence is TGTGCCAGCAGTGATGTACGAAGGGGGTCACTGATCACCGGGGAGCTGTTTTTT. The chain combines TRBV2 with TRBJ2-2; tentative D call: TRBD1 (6 bases). The germline V and J ends were trimmed by 3 bases and 4 bases, with 21 bases remaining between them. This CDR3 is 18 amino acids long. Germline CDR1 SNHLY, CDR2 FYNNEI.

This rearrangement joins TRBV20-1 to TRBJ2-3; 7 bases align to TRBD2. CDR3 length equals 15 residues. After removal of 3 bases from V and 3 bases from J, the junction contained 9 bases not matched to a gene. Germline V CDR1 and CDR2: DFQATT, SNEGSKA (reference sequence). CDR3 coding DNA: TGCAGTGCTAGGGACTTTGGGGGGGAGACAGATACGCAGTATTTT. Its translation is CSARDFGGETDTQYF.

V and J are TRBV12-3 or TRBV12-4 and TRBJ2-1, with a weak D call TRBD2 (6 bases). The length of the CDR3 is 15 residues. V dropped 6 bases and J dropped 7 bases, with 19 bases sitting between them. CDR3 residues: CASRAQERTINEQFF. CDR3 nucleotides: TGTGCCAGCAGGGCCCAGGAGAGGACTATAAATGAGCAGTTCTTC.

CDR3 coding DNA: TGCAGTGCTAGGCTGGGGGGATTCGATGAGCAGTTCTTC. It yields the protein CSARLGGFDEQFF. The genes are TRBV20-1 and TRBJ2-1, with a weak D call TRBD2 (6 bases). Germline V lookup: CDR1 DFQATT, CDR2 SNEGSKA (reference sequence). Trimming pared 3 bases from V and 8 bases from J, leaving 14 bases between. The CDR3 length is 13 residues.

The genes are TRBV29-1 and TRBJ2-1; 12 bases match TRBD2. The CDR3 covers 17 residues. Germline trimming cut 1 base from V and 4 bases from J; bases unmatched to any gene: 8. Germline CDR1 reads SQVTM; CDR2 reads ANQGSEA. The CDR3 region is CSVEGKLAGGAYNEQFF. For the CDR3, the DNA is TGCAGCGTTGAAGGGAAACTAGCGGGGGGCGCATACAATGAGCAGTTCTTC.

V is TRBV6-6 and J is TRBJ1-1; a possible D gene is TRBD1 (5 bases). V was cut by 9 bases and J by 5 bases, with 13 bases left in between. Germline lookup yields CDR1 MNHNY and CDR2 SVGAGI (reference sequence). The CDR3 contains 12 residues. The CDR3 protein is CASGTAGTEAFF. CDR3 DNA: TGTGCCAGTGGGACGGCGGGGACTGAAGCTTTCTTT.

The CDR3 DNA reads TGTGCCAGCAGCCAAGGGAATAAGGACACCATATATTTT. This gives the protein CASSQGNKDTIYF. The J gene is TRBJ1-3, the V gene TRBV3-1; D not certain. The ends were cut back, 1 base at V and 8 bases at J, with 9 bases in the middle. CDR3 length: 13 amino acids. Per germline, CDR1 LGHDT and CDR2 YNNKEL (reference sequence).

The genes are TRBV6-2 or TRBV6-3 and TRBJ2-2; no clear D. Between the trimmed V and J ends, which lost 6 bases and 6 bases, there was a span of 14 bases. CDR1 is MNHEY and CDR2 is SVGEGT in the germline V gene. CDR3 length: 14 residues. This chain's CDR3 is CASRPPLQPGELFF. The CDR3 bases are TGTGCCAGCAGACCCCCCCTACAACCCGGGGAGCTGTTTTTT.

For this clonotype: Relative to the germline gene, one junction end is altered; a read error may explain this. The chain links TRBV20-1 to TRBJ1-1, with TRBD1 as a possible D gene (6 bases). CDR1 is DFQATT and CDR2 is SNEGSKA in the germline V gene (reference sequence). The CDR3 totals 14 residues. The CDR3 DNA is TGCAGAGCTAGAGACCAGGGACAGAACACTGAAGCTTTCTTT. As protein: CRARDQGQNTEAFF.

V and J are TRBV5-8 and TRBJ2-3, with 9 bases lining up with TRBD1. The CDR3 length is 20 residues. The V segment lost 0 bases and the J segment 2 bases; nucleotides outside the gene matches: 16. Germline V lookup: CDR1 SGHTS, CDR2 YDEGEE. Written as DNA, the CDR3 is TGTGCCAGCAGCTTGGAGATGGGGACAGGGAGAGTAGCCAACACAGATACGCAGTATTTT. This encodes CASSLEMGTGRVANTDTQYF.

CDR3 DNA sequence: TGTGCCAGCAGCGTCTATCCGGGGACAGGTATGAACGAGCAGTACTTC. It is translated as CASSVYPGTGMNEQYF. The chain joins TRBV9 to TRBJ2-7, with TRBD1 identical over 8 bases. V shed 2 bases and J 5 bases; nucleotides not matched to a gene: 12. Germline values: CDR1 SGDLS, CDR2 YYNGEE. CDR3 length: 16 amino acids.

The chain links TRBV20-1 to TRBJ2-3; TRBD2 agrees at 8 bases. This CDR3 is built from 17 residues. Per germline, CDR1 DFQATT and CDR2 SNEGSKA (reference sequence). The V gene end was trimmed by 3 bases and the J gene end by 3 bases; junction bases not matched to a gene: 14. The CDR3 loop is CSASTPLSAGGTDTQYF. CDR3 in DNA: TGCAGTGCTAGTACCCCGCTATCGGCGGGGGGTACAGATACGCAGTATTTT.